The clone carrying this T cell receptor (beta chain) was counted many times. The antigen remains undetermined. This sample is drawn from a study of T cells in Graves' hyperthyroidism and ophthalmopathy. The CDR3 runs to 12 residues. Germline CDR1 reads DFQATT; CDR2 reads SNEGSKA (reference sequence). V gave up 6 bases and J gave up 3 bases, with 11 bases separating them. Study-wide points: From stable hyperthyroidism, ophthalmopathy was separated by a 13 V-J model. Ophthalmopathy was predicted by the model a median of approximately 6.6 months ahead of onset.

RNA transcripts provided the source from which TCR beta CDR3 regions were amplified. The HTBI set primed first-round TCR CDR3 RT-PCR. Each CDR3 protein is one row after TCRdb ran MiXCR on the multiplex PCR reads. The top ten clones hold less than 40% of a sample with 700,000 to 950,000 distinct CDR3 sequences, roughly 32% of them seen once. Input material: blood. The gene calls are TRBV20-1 and TRBJ1-1, with D unclear. This receptor was taken from a woman between 35 and 50 years old with Graves' hyperthyroidism. CDR3 region: CSAPRQDTEAFF. The CDR3 nucleotides are TGCAGTGCCCCCCGGCAGGACACTGAAGCTTTCTTT.